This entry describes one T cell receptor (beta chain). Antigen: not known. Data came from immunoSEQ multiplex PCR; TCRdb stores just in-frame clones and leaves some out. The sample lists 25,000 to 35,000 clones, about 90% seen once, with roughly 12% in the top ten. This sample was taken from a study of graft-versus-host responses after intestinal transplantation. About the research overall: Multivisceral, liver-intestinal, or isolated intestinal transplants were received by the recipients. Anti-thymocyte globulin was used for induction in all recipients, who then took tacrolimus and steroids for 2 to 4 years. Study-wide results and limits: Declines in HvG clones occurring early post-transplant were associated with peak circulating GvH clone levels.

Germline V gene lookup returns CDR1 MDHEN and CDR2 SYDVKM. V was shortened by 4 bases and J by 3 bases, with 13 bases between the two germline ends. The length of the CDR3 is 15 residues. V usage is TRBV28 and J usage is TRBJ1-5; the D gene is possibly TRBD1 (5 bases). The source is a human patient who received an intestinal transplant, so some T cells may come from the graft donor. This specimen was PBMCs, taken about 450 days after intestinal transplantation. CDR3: CASSSPRGYNQPQHF. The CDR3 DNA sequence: TGTGCCAGCAGTTCCCCCCGGGGGTACAATCAGCCCCAGCATTTT.